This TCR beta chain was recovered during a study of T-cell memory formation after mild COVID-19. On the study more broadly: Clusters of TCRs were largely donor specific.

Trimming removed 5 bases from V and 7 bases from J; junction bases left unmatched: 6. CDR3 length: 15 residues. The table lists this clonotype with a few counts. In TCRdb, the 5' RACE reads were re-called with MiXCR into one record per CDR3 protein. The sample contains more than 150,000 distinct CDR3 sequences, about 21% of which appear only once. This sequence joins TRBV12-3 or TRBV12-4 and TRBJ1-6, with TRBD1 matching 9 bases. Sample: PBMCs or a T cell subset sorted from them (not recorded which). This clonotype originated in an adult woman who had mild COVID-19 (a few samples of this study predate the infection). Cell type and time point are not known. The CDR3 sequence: CASSTRQGGNSPLHF. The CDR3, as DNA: TGTGCCAGCAGTACAAGACAGGGGGGCAATTCACCCCTCCACTTT.